The rows below give T cell receptor beta chains drawn from one sample of a study of blood T cell repertoires in COVID-19. Method: immunoSEQ multiplex PCR; TCRdb's copy keeps in-frame clones and lacks some. The sample lists approximately 10,000 clones, around nine tenths occurring once. The sequenced sample was peripheral blood. The receptors were gathered from a woman aged 60-75 years with active COVID-19. CDR3s include the opening cysteine and the closing phenylalanine or tryptophan. The D gene is left open where the match is weak. The size of a clone is reported for some rows only, either as once, few or many, or as a class for expanded clones.

D gene: .; clone size: .; V gene: TRBV5-1; J gene: TRBJ1-2; CDR3 DNA: TGCGCCAGCAGCTTGGGGGGGCAGAACTATGGCTACACCTTC; CDR3 protein: CASSLGGQNYGYTF
D gene: TRBD2; clone size: .; V gene: TRBV30; J gene: TRBJ2-3; CDR3 DNA: TGTGCCTGGAGTGTATTGCGGGGGGCCACAGATACGCAGTATTTT; CDR3 protein: CAWSVLRGATDTQYF
D gene: TRBD2; clone size: .; V gene: TRBV2; J gene: TRBJ2-1; CDR3 DNA: TGTGCCAGCAGTGAAGCTTTTAAAACTAGCGGGGGGCGTGGTGAGCAGTTCTTC; CDR3 protein: CASSEAFKTSGGRGEQFF
D gene: TRBD1; clone size: .; V gene: TRBV5-5; J gene: TRBJ1-4; CDR3 DNA: TGTGCCAGCAGCCTGGGGACAGATGAAAAACTGTTTTTT; CDR3 protein: CASSLGTDEKLFF
D gene: .; clone size: .; V gene: TRBV28; J gene: TRBJ1-5; CDR3 DNA: TGTGCCAGCAGTTCCCTTAGCTGGGGGAGGAATCAGCCCCAGCATTTT; CDR3 protein: CASSSLSWGRNQPQHF
D gene: .; clone size: .; V gene: TRBV29-1; J gene: TRBJ2-2; CDR3 DNA: TGCAGCGTTTTAGAGATGAACACCGGGGAGCTGTTTTTT; CDR3 protein: CSVLEMNTGELFF
D gene: TRBD2; clone size: .; V gene: TRBV7-9; J gene: TRBJ2-1; CDR3 DNA: TGTGCCAGCAGCTTAGTCGGGACTAGCGGAAAGGGACGCAACAATGAGCAGTTCTTC; CDR3 protein: CASSLVGTSGKGRNNEQFF
D gene: TRBD2; clone size: .; V gene: TRBV4-1; J gene: TRBJ2-5; CDR3 DNA: TGCGCCAGCAGCCCTCGGGGCCTAGCGGACCAAGAGACCCAGTACTTC; CDR3 protein: CASSPRGLADQETQYF
D gene: TRBD1; clone size: few; V gene: TRBV3-1/TRBV3-2; J gene: TRBJ2-5; CDR3 DNA: TGTGCCAGCAGCCAAGGACAGGGCCAAGAGACCCAGTACTTC; CDR3 protein: CASSQGQGQETQYF
D gene: TRBD2; clone size: .; V gene: TRBV11-2; J gene: TRBJ2-1; CDR3 DNA: TGTGCCAGCAGCTTCATACCAACAGGACTAGCGGGAGTGGGTGAGCAGTTCTTC; CDR3 protein: CASSFIPTGLAGVGEQFF
D gene: .; clone size: .; V gene: TRBV15; J gene: TRBJ1-2; CDR3 DNA: TGTGCCACCAGCAGTTTAGACATTAACTATGGCTACACCTTC; CDR3 protein: CATSSLDINYGYTF
D gene: .; clone size: once; V gene: TRBV6-6; J gene: TRBJ2-3; CDR3 DNA: TGTGCCAGCAGTTACTCGGAGCTGAATACGCAGTATTTT; CDR3 protein: CASSYSELNTQYF
D gene: TRBD1; clone size: .; V gene: TRBV11-2; J gene: TRBJ1-1; CDR3 DNA: TGTGCCAGCAGCCGGGGGGGGATGGTCGACAGGGACGCTTTCTTT; CDR3 protein: CASSRGGMVDRDAFF
D gene: TRBD2; clone size: .; V gene: TRBV7-3; J gene: TRBJ2-3; CDR3 DNA: TGTGCCAGCAGCCGAAGCGGGGGAAGCACAGATACGCAGTATTTT; CDR3 protein: CASSRSGGSTDTQYF
D gene: .; clone size: .; V gene: TRBV7-9; J gene: TRBJ2-2; CDR3 DNA: TGTGCCAGCAGCTTACGTCAGGGGAACACCGGGGAGCTGTTTTTT; CDR3 protein: CASSLRQGNTGELFF
D gene: .; clone size: .; V gene: TRBV12-3/TRBV12-4; J gene: TRBJ2-4; CDR3 DNA: TGTGCCAGCAGTTCTGAGCGCATTCAGTACTTC; CDR3 protein: CASSSERIQYF
D gene: .; clone size: .; V gene: TRBV6-6; J gene: TRBJ1-1; CDR3 DNA: TGTGCCAGCAGTGTACCGGGGGAAACGCATAAAGAAGCTTTCTTT; CDR3 protein: CASSVPGETHKEAFF
D gene: .; clone size: few; V gene: TRBV7-9; J gene: TRBJ1-2; CDR3 DNA: TGTGCCAGCAGGGACTCGGGGTCTCTTAACTATGGCTACACCTTC; CDR3 protein: CASRDSGSLNYGYTF
D gene: TRBD1; clone size: .; V gene: TRBV5-4; J gene: TRBJ1-2; CDR3 DNA: TGTGCCAGCAGCGCCGGGACAGGGGCGGGAGGCTACACCTTC; CDR3 protein: CASSAGTGAGGYTF
D gene: .; clone size: once; V gene: TRBV6-5; J gene: TRBJ2-7; CDR3 DNA: TGTGCCAGCAGTAATAGCGGAGGCGGGTACGAGCAGTACTTC; CDR3 protein: CASSNSGGGYEQYF
D gene: TRBD1; clone size: .; V gene: TRBV13; J gene: TRBJ1-2; CDR3 DNA: TGTGCCAGCAGCTTTGCGGGACAGGGATTTGGCTACACCTTC; CDR3 protein: CASSFAGQGFGYTF
D gene: .; clone size: .; V gene: TRBV6-5; J gene: TRBJ2-7; CDR3 DNA: TGTGCCAGCATCAGATCAGGGGCGATTTCGTACGAGCAGTACTTC; CDR3 protein: CASIRSGAISYEQYF
D gene: .; clone size: few; V gene: TRBV5-4; J gene: TRBJ1-6; CDR3 DNA: TGTGCCAGCAGCTCTGATCCGGTTGTGAATTCACCCCTCCACTTT; CDR3 protein: CASSSDPVVNSPLHF
D gene: .; clone size: .; V gene: TRBV6-1; J gene: TRBJ1-5; CDR3 DNA: TGTGCCAGCAGTGAAGCTGGCCACAACAATCAGCCCCAGCATTTT; CDR3 protein: CASSEAGHNNQPQHF
D gene: TRBD2; clone size: .; V gene: TRBV6-1; J gene: TRBJ2-3; CDR3 DNA: TGTGCCAGCAGTGAAGCCGTTCGTCAGCGGGGGGGCATTAATACGCAGTATTTT; CDR3 protein: CASSEAVRQRGGINTQYF
D gene: TRBD1; clone size: .; V gene: TRBV5-4; J gene: TRBJ1-2; CDR3 DNA: TGTGCCAGCAGCTCCCGGGACAGCCATGGCTACACCTTC; CDR3 protein: CASSSRDSHGYTF
D gene: .; clone size: .; V gene: TRBV10-3; J gene: TRBJ1-2; CDR3 DNA: TGTGCCATCAGTGGGGATGGGACTGCCTACGGCTACACCTTC; CDR3 protein: CAISGDGTAYGYTF
D gene: TRBD1; clone size: .; V gene: TRBV6-6; J gene: TRBJ1-1; CDR3 DNA: TGTGCCAGCAGTCTCGAAGGGGGCGGTAACACTGAAGCTTTCTTT; CDR3 protein: CASSLEGGGNTEAFF
D gene: .; clone size: .; V gene: TRBV19; J gene: TRBJ1-6; CDR3 DNA: TGTGCCAGTAGTATCAGCGTACAGGGAGCGAATTCACCCCTCCACTTT; CDR3 protein: CASSISVQGANSPLHF
D gene: TRBD2; clone size: .; V gene: TRBV5-1; J gene: TRBJ2-3; CDR3 DNA: TGCGCCAGCAGCTTGGAGACTGGCGGGGGGTCCCTGGATACGCAGTATTTT; CDR3 protein: CASSLETGGGSLDTQYF
D gene: .; clone size: .; V gene: TRBV2; J gene: TRBJ1-5; CDR3 DNA: TGTGCCAGCAGTGACGGGTCTTTCGCTTCGGGCAATCAGCCCCAGCATTTT; CDR3 protein: CASSDGSFASGNQPQHF
D gene: TRBD1; clone size: .; V gene: TRBV6-6; J gene: TRBJ1-2; CDR3 DNA: TGTGCCAGCACCCCTCAGGACAGGGTTAACTATGGCTACACCTTC; CDR3 protein: CASTPQDRVNYGYTF
D gene: .; clone size: .; V gene: TRBV5-4; J gene: TRBJ1-2; CDR3 DNA: TGTGCCAGCAGCTTGGCTCTGGTTTCTCAGGGGGGCTACACCTTC; CDR3 protein: CASSLALVSQGGYTF
D gene: .; clone size: .; V gene: TRBV6-1; J gene: TRBJ1-6; CDR3 DNA: TGTGCCAGCAGTGAAGTTTGGGTAGGACTGGGAACGGTTTCACCCCTCCACTTT; CDR3 protein: CASSEVWVGLGTVSPLHF
D gene: .; clone size: .; V gene: TRBV12-3/TRBV12-4; J gene: TRBJ2-1; CDR3 DNA: TGTGCCAGCAGTTTATATAATGAGCAGTTCTTC; CDR3 protein: CASSLYNEQFF
D gene: TRBD2; clone size: .; V gene: TRBV3-1/TRBV3-2; J gene: TRBJ2-1; CDR3 DNA: TGTGCCAGCAGCCAGACTAGCGGGAAGGGCAAACGGAATGAGCAGTTCTTC; CDR3 protein: CASSQTSGKGKRNEQFF
D gene: .; clone size: .; V gene: TRBV9; J gene: TRBJ2-1; CDR3 DNA: TGTGCCAGCAGCAAAGATTTGGACAGATACAATGAGCAGTTCTTC; CDR3 protein: CASSKDLDRYNEQFF
D gene: .; clone size: .; V gene: TRBV9; J gene: TRBJ2-3; CDR3 DNA: TGTGCCAGCAGCGTCACAGGGACCCGAACAGATACGCAGTATTTT; CDR3 protein: CASSVTGTRTDTQYF
D gene: .; clone size: .; V gene: TRBV15; J gene: TRBJ1-3; CDR3 DNA: TGTGCCACCAGCAGAGATCGGGGGGCTTCTGGAAACACCATATATTTT; CDR3 protein: CATSRDRGASGNTIYF
D gene: TRBD2; clone size: .; V gene: TRBV9; J gene: TRBJ2-3; CDR3 DNA: TGTGCCAGCAGCGTAGGTCTAGCGGGGGCGCACACAGATACGCAGTATTTT; CDR3 protein: CASSVGLAGAHTDTQYF
D gene: .; clone size: once; V gene: TRBV15; J gene: TRBJ2-1; CDR3 DNA: TGTGCCACCAGCAGAGATCGGGCCGGGGTCGGTGAGCAGTTCTTC; CDR3 protein: CATSRDRAGVGEQFF
D gene: TRBD2; clone size: .; V gene: TRBV11-1; J gene: TRBJ2-3; CDR3 DNA: TGTGCCAGCAGGATTACTAGCGGGGGCACAGATACGCAGTATTTT; CDR3 protein: CASRITSGGTDTQYF
D gene: .; clone size: .; V gene: TRBV18; J gene: TRBJ2-3; CDR3 DNA: TGTGCCAGCTCACCACTCGGGGGAGGCACAGATACGCAGTATTTT; CDR3 protein: CASSPLGGGTDTQYF
D gene: .; clone size: .; V gene: TRBV30; J gene: TRBJ1-5; CDR3 DNA: TGTGCCTGGAGTCCGGGGGGGGATCAGCCCCAGCATTTT; CDR3 protein: CAWSPGGDQPQHF
D gene: TRBD1; clone size: .; V gene: TRBV30; J gene: TRBJ2-5; CDR3 DNA: TGTGCCTGGAGTGTAAGGGGGCGGTTGGCACAAGAGACCCAGTACTTC; CDR3 protein: CAWSVRGRLAQETQYF
D gene: TRBD2; clone size: .; V gene: TRBV7-6; J gene: TRBJ2-2; CDR3 DNA: TGTGCCAGCAGCCTAGGTGGGCTAGCGGGAGTAAAGGGGGAGCTGTTTTTT; CDR3 protein: CASSLGGLAGVKGELFF
D gene: .; clone size: .; V gene: TRBV23-1; J gene: TRBJ1-6; CDR3 DNA: TGCGCCAGCAGTCGGGGGGGGTCGATCCCTCCCCTCCACTTT; CDR3 protein: CASSRGGSIPPLHF
D gene: TRBD1; clone size: .; V gene: TRBV18; J gene: TRBJ2-3; CDR3 DNA: TGTGCCAGCTCCCGAGGACAGGGGGCTGCAGATACGCAGTATTTT; CDR3 protein: CASSRGQGAADTQYF
D gene: .; clone size: large; V gene: TRBV2; J gene: TRBJ1-6; CDR3 DNA: TGTGCCAGCAGGACAGGCCCAGATTCGTTATCACCCCTCCACTTT; CDR3 protein: CASRTGPDSLSPLHF
D gene: .; clone size: .; V gene: TRBV4-2; J gene: TRBJ2-3; CDR3 DNA: TGTGCCAGCAGCCCACGCCCGGGAGACCCCACAGATACGCAGTATTTT; CDR3 protein: CASSPRPGDPTDTQYF
D gene: TRBD1; clone size: .; V gene: TRBV6-2/TRBV6-3; J gene: TRBJ1-6; CDR3 DNA: TGTGCCAGCAGTCCACAAGTCTTTTCGGACAGGGGTAATTCACCCCTCCACTTT; CDR3 protein: CASSPQVFSDRGNSPLHF